This T cell receptor beta chain was found in a study of blood T cell repertoires in COVID-19. Germline V gene lookup returns CDR1 MDHEN and CDR2 SYDVKM. The CDR3 covers 13 residues. Trimming pared 6 bases from V and 8 bases from J, leaving 16 bases between. Profiled with immunoSEQ multiplex PCR; TCRdb holds only in-frame clones, not every one. The top ten hold roughly 2.9% of the sample, which has 140,000 to 150,000 clones, roughly 91% seen once. V gene TRBV28 combines with J gene TRBJ1-2; TRBD1 might be the D (5 bases). The source material was peripheral blood. The receptor's source is a man in his sixties with active or convalescent COVID-19. CDR3 sequence (DNA): TGTGCCAGCAGAGTTCACGGGGGGGACGGCTACACCTTC. It yields the protein CASRVHGGDGYTF.